This entry lists 22 T cell receptor beta chains sequenced from one sample in a study of beta chain features in type 1 diabetes. General study points: Within each of all four CD4+ subsets, Type 1 diabetes patients had TCRB CDR3s that were moderately but significantly shorter.

These TCRs are of unknown antigen specificity. Of the isolated RNA, all was reverse transcribed, and so the sequenced material was expressed TCRB transcripts. TCRdb's copy holds only in-frame clones and misses some; the assay was immunoSEQ multiplex PCR. The repertoire has 160,000 or so clones, roughly 9% of them found once; the top ten carry roughly 0.7%. The sample was central memory CD4+ T cells from blood. Source of these receptors: a woman in her 30s with type 1 diabetes.

The sample holds a few counts of this clone. The J gene is TRBJ2-2, the V gene TRBV9, with D perhaps matching TRBD1 (6 bases). V lost 0 bases to trimming and J lost 5 bases, with 23 bases between them. Germline lookup yields CDR1 SGDLS and CDR2 YYNGEE. This CDR3 has 19 amino acids. CDR3 nucleotides: TGTGCCAGCAGCGTAGGATTGGGGGCCCGAGGGATTTTAACCGGGGAGCTGTTTTTT. Translation: CASSVGLGARGILTGELFF.

This clone was counted between two and nine times. The rearrangement uses TRBV9 and TRBJ2-2, with 7 bases lining up with TRBD1. CDR1 and CDR2 (germline): SGDLS, YYNGEE. This CDR3 comprises 16 residues. V lost 3 bases and J lost 2; bases outside the gene matches: 7. The CDR3 nucleotides are TGTGCCAGCAGCGAACAGGGGAACGATAACACCGGGGAGCTGTTTTTT. The encoded protein is CASSEQGNDNTGELFF.

This rearrangement joins TRBV18 to TRBJ1-1, with TRBD1 matching over 7 bases. Losses at the gene ends were 3 bases for V and 6 bases for J; bases not matched to a gene: 10. The CDR3 extends over 15 amino acids. Germline V CDR1 and CDR2: KGHSH, LQKENI. CDR3 sequence reads: CASSPDREVSAEAFF. The CDR3 DNA reads as TGTGCCAGCTCACCCGACAGGGAGGTGAGCGCTGAAGCTTTCTTT. The full variable domain, completed using reference TRBV18 and TRBJ1-1, is NAGVMQNPRHLVRRRGQEARLRCSPMKGHSHVYWYRQLPEEGLKFMVYLQKENIIDESGMPKERFSAEFPKEGPSILRIQQVVRGDSAAYFCASSPDREVSAEAFFGQGTRLTVV.

The chain links TRBV20-1 to TRBJ2-5; D unclear. The V end was cut by 1 base, the J end by 4 bases, with 4 bases between. The CDR3 runs to 11 residues. Germline V lookup: CDR1 DFQATT, CDR2 SNEGSKA (reference sequence). CDR3 amino acids: CSARARETQYF. In DNA, the CDR3 is TGCAGTGCTAGAGCGAGAGAGACCCAGTACTTC.

The table lists this clone with a few counts. The rearrangement uses TRBV6-5 and TRBJ2-4; D ambiguous. The V end lost 0 bases, the J end lost 7 bases, and 7 bases lay between the germline ends. CDR1 and CDR2 (germline): MNHEY, SVGAGI. This CDR3 comprises 13 residues. The chain's CDR3 is CASSYSPENIQYF. The DNA for the CDR3 is TGTGCCAGCAGTTACTCGCCTGAGAACATTCAGTACTTC.

J is TRBJ2-7 and V is TRBV28, with D perhaps TRBD2 (5 bases). V lost 3 bases, J lost 12 bases, and 12 bases lay in between. CDR1 is MDHEN and CDR2 is SYDVKM in the germline V gene. CDR3 length: 11 amino acids. The CDR3 DNA sequence: TGTGCCAGCAGTTTTCGGCGGGTGATGTACTTC. Protein sequence: CASSFRRVMYF.

This chain connects TRBV9 to TRBJ2-5; D possibly corresponds to TRBD1 (5 bases). The CDR3 has 16 residues. The germline V gene encodes CDR1 SGDLS and CDR2 YYNGEE. Trimming shortened V by 0 bases and J by 4 bases, and 16 bases separated the two germline ends. Here the CDR3 DNA reads TGTGCCAGCAGCGTAGGTCCCGGACACGACGCAGAGACCCAGTACTTC. Translated, it gives CASSVGPGHDAETQYF. The whole variable domain, filled in from reference TRBV9 and TRBJ2-5, reads DSGVTQTPKHLITATGQRVTLRCSPRSGDLSVYWYQQSLDQGLQFLIQYYNGEERAKGNILERFSAQQFPDLHSELNLSSLELGDSALYFCASSVGPGHDAETQYFGPGTRLLVL.

The chain joins TRBV18 to TRBJ2-7; 7 bases fit TRBD1. V shed 1 base, J shed 4 bases, and the junction held 4 bases outside the gene matches. The germline gives CDR1 KGHSH, CDR2 LQKENI. This CDR3 comprises 14 residues. The CDR3 sequence is CASSPQGAEYEQYF. CDR3 DNA sequence: TGTGCCAGCTCACCACAGGGGGCGGAGTACGAGCAGTACTTC.

The V gene is TRBV19, the J gene TRBJ2-7; 11 bases agree with TRBD1. The CDR3 totals 16 residues. Per germline, CDR1 LNHDA and CDR2 SQIVND (reference sequence). The ends lost 0 bases at V and 3 bases at J; junction bases unmatched: 4. CDR3 region: CASSIDPGTGGYEQYF. The CDR3 bases are TGTGCCAGTAGTATAGACCCCGGGACAGGGGGCTACGAGCAGTACTTC. The whole variable domain, remainder taken from reference TRBV19 and TRBJ2-7, is DGGITQSPKYLFRKEGQNVTLSCEQNLNHDAMYWYRQDPGQGLRLIYYSQIVNDFQKGDIAEGYSVSREKKESFPLTVTSAQKNPTAFYLCASSIDPGTGGYEQYFGPGTRLTVT.

The chain links TRBV19 to TRBJ1-1; D unresolved. Germline CDR1 and CDR2: LNHDA and SQIVND (reference sequence). V lost 7 bases, J lost 0 bases, and 9 bases lay in between. The CDR3 is made up of 13 amino acids. CDR3 sequence: CASTRHLNTEAFF. Here the CDR3 DNA reads TGTGCCAGTACCCGACATCTGAACACTGAAGCTTTCTTT.

This clone was counted only a few times. The J gene is TRBJ2-2, the V gene TRBV29-1; D might be TRBD2 (7 bases). The CDR3 loop spans 14 amino acids. CDR1 and CDR2 from the germline V gene are SQVTM and ANQGSEA. Between the trimmed V and J ends, which lost 7 bases and 3 bases, there was a span of 15 bases. The CDR3 region is CSAGGGRHTGELFF. The CDR3 DNA reads TGCAGCGCTGGGGGGGGCCGTCACACCGGGGAGCTGTTTTTT.

As for this clone: The same CDR3 is also encoded by other DNA sequences in this sample. This chain connects TRBV11-2 to TRBJ2-5; 8 bases fit TRBD2. Trimming took 1 base from V and 5 from J; bases not matched to a gene: 6. CDR1 SGHAT and CDR2 FQNNGV come from the germline V gene. The CDR3 is 15 residues long. Written as DNA, the CDR3 is TGTGCCAGCAGCTTAGTGGCGGGAGGCGGCGAGACCCAGTACTTC. It is translated as CASSLVAGGGETQYF.

The chain is built from TRBV4-1 and TRBJ1-5; 8 bases fit TRBD1. V shed 4 bases, J shed 6 bases, and the junction held 2 bases outside the gene matches. The CDR3 sequence is 13 residues long. Germline V gene data show CDR1 as MGHRA and CDR2 as YSYEKL. Here the CDR3 reads CASSLQGVQPQHF. For the CDR3, the DNA is TGCGCCAGCAGCCTACAGGGGGTTCAGCCCCAGCATTTT.

The chain couples TRBV7-9 to TRBJ2-1; 8 bases agree with TRBD2. CDR1 is SEHNR and CDR2 is FQNEAQ in the germline V gene (reference sequence). With 5 bases clipped from V and 7 bases from J, the junction kept 13 bases outside the gene matches. This CDR3 is 16 amino acids long. The CDR3 DNA is TGTGCCAGCAGCCCCTTAGCGGGGAAGGGTAGTAATGAGCAGTTCTTC. Translated: CASSPLAGKGSNEQFF.

V gene TRBV18 combines with J gene TRBJ2-5; D is possibly TRBD2 (5 bases). Trimming pared 1 base from V and 5 bases from J, leaving 11 bases between. Germline CDR1 is KGHSH and CDR2 is LQKENI. The CDR3 sequence is 14 residues long. CDR3 sequence: CASSPQWGAETQYF. The CDR3 DNA sequence: TGTGCCAGCTCACCACAGTGGGGAGCGGAGACCCAGTACTTC.

This clone was observed a handful of times. The rearrangement joins TRBV4-1 to TRBJ2-6; the D is unclear. The CDR3 has 15 residues. The V and J ends lost 0 bases and 0 bases respectively, with 3 bases between them. The V gene's germline CDR1 is MGHRA and CDR2 YSYEKL. The DNA of the CDR3 is TGCGCCAGCAGCCAAGAGAGCTCTGGGGCCAACGTCCTGACTTTC. Translating it yields CASSQESSGANVLTF.

This clone was observed a handful of times. This rearrangement joins TRBV7-9 to TRBJ2-5; D might be TRBD2 (6 bases). The length of the CDR3 is 15 residues. V was cut by 4 bases and J by 4 bases, with 16 bases left in between. Germline V lookup: CDR1 SEHNR, CDR2 FQNEAQ (reference sequence). CDR3 residues: CASSSFSGIRETQYF. The CDR3 nucleotides are TGTGCCAGCAGCTCATTTAGCGGAATACGAGAGACCCAGTACTTC.

In its sample, this clone was seen a few times. J is TRBJ2-4 and V is TRBV11-2; TRBD2 matches 9 bases. Germline lookup yields CDR1 SGHAT and CDR2 FQNNGV. The length of the CDR3 is 19 residues. Trimming at V came to 0 bases and at J to 2 bases, leaving 11 bases not matched to a gene. CDR3 region: CASSLDSRGREGTKNIQYF. The CDR3 DNA is TGTGCCAGCAGCTTAGATAGTCGTGGGCGGGAGGGGACCAAAAACATTCAGTACTTC.

The CDR3 sequence: CAWRAGQPETQYF. The CDR3, as DNA: TGTGCCTGGAGAGCTGGGCAGCCAGAGACCCAGTACTTC. The J gene is TRBJ2-5, the V gene TRBV30; D uncertain. The germline V gene has CDR1 GTSNPN and CDR2 SVGIG (reference sequence). The CDR3 sequence is 13 residues long. V shed 3 bases and J shed 4 bases, with 12 bases lying between them. The full variable domain, completed using reference TRBV30 and TRBJ2-5, is SQTIHQWPATLVQPVGSPLSLECTVEGTSNPNLYWYRQAAGRGLQLLFYSVGIGQISSEVPQNLSASRPQDRQFILSSKKLLLSDSGFYLCAWRAGQPETQYFGPGTRLLVL.

There are a few counts of this clone. The chain uses TRBV19 and TRBJ1-1, with D hard to call. CDR3 size: 12 residues. V lost 4 bases to trimming and J lost 4 bases, with 7 bases between them. CDR1 is LNHDA and CDR2 is SQIVND in the germline V gene (reference sequence). CDR3 bases: TGTGCCAGTAGTAAACAGCTCACTGAAGCTTTCTTT. This codes for CASSKQLTEAFF. Drawing the rest from reference TRBV19 and TRBJ1-1, the complete variable domain is DGGITQSPKYLFRKEGQNVTLSCEQNLNHDAMYWYRQDPGQGLRLIYYSQIVNDFQKGDIAEGYSVSREKKESFPLTVTSAQKNPTAFYLCASSKQLTEAFFGQGTRLTVV.

The chain has TRBV9 and TRBJ1-2, with 7 bases that match TRBD1. V trimming: 4 bases; J trimming: 7 bases; junction bases outside the gene matches: 16. The CDR3 contains 16 residues. The germline V gene has CDR1 SGDLS and CDR2 YYNGEE. The DNA of the CDR3 is TGTGCCAGCAGCCCAGGGGGAGCAGGGACGAGCTCTGGCTACACCTTC. Residues: CASSPGGAGTSSGYTF.

A few counts support this clone. The chain carries TRBV7-9 and TRBJ1-1; D is ambiguous. Germline CDR1 and CDR2: SEHNR and FQNEAQ (reference sequence). Trimming took off 1 base at V and 5 bases at J, with 14 bases between the two ends. CDR3 length: 15 amino acids. CDR3 sequence reads: CASSLGDIGDTEAFF. The CDR3 nucleotides read TGTGCCAGCAGCTTAGGTGACATAGGCGATACTGAAGCTTTCTTT.